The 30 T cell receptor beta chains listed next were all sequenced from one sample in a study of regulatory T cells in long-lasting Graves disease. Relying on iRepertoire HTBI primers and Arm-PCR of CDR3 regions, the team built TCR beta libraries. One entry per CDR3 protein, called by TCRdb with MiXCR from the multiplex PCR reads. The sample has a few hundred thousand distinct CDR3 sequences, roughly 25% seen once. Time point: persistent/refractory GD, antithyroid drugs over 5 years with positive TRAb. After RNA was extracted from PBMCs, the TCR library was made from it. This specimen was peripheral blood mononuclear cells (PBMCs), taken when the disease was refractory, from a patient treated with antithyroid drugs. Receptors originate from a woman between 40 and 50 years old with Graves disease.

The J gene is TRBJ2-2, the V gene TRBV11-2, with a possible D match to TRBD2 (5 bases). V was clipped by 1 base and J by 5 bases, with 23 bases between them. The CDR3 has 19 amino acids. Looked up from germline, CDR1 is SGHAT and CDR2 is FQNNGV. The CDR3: CASSLGLRASPRATGELFF. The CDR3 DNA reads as TGTGCCAGCAGCTTAGGTTTGAGGGCTAGCCCACGAGCAACCGGGGAGCTGTTTTTT.

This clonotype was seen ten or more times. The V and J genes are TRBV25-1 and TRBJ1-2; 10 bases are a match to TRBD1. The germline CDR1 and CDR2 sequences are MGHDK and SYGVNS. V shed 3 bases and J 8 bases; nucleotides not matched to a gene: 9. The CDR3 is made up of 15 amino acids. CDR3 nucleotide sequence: TGTGCCAGCAGTGACCCATCGACAGGGGGCCGCGGCTACACCTTC. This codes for CASSDPSTGGRGYTF.

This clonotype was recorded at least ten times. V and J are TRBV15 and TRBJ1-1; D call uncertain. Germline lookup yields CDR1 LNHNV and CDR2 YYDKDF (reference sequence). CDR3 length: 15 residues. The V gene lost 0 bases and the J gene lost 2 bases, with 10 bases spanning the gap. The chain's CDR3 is CATSRDLAVNTEAFF. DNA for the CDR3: TGTGCCACCAGCAGAGATCTGGCAGTTAACACTGAAGCTTTCTTT.

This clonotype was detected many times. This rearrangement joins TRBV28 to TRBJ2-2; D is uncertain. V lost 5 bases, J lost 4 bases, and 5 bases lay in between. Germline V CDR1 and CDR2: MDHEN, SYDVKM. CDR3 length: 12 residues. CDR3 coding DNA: TGTGCCAGCAGTCAAGGCACCGGGGAGCTGTTTTTT. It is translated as CASSQGTGELFF.

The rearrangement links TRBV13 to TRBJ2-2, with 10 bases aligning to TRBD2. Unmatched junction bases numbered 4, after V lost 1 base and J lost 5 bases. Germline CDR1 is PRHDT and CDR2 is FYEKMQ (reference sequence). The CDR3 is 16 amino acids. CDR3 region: CASSLDLAGATGELFF. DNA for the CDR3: TGTGCCAGCAGCTTAGACCTAGCGGGAGCAACCGGGGAGCTGTTTTTT.

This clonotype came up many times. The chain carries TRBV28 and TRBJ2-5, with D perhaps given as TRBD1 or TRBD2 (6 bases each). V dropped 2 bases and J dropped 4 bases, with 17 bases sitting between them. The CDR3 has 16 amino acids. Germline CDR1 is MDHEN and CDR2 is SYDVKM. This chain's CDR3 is CASSLRGLGMGETQYF. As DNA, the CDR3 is TGTGCCAGCAGTTTACGGGGGCTGGGTATGGGAGAGACCCAGTACTTC.

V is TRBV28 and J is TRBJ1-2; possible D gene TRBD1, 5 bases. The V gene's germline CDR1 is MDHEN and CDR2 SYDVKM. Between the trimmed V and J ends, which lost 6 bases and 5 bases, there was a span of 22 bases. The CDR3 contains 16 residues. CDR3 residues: CASRDPRGGFFYGYTF. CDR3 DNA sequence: TGTGCCAGCAGGGACCCCCGGGGGGGGTTCTTTTATGGCTACACCTTC.

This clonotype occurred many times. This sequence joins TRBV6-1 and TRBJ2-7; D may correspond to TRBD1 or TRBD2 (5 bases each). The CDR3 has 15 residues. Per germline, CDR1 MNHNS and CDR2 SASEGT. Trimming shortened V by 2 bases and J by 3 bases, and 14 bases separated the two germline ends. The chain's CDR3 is CASSETIWGSYEQYF. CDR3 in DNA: TGTGCCAGCAGTGAAACCATCTGGGGGAGCTACGAGCAGTACTTC.

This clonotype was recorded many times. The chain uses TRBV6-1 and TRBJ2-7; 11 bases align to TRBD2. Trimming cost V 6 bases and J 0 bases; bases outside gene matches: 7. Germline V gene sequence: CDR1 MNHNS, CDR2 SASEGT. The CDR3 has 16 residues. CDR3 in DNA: TGTGCCAGCAGACCCTCCGGGACTAGCGGCTCCTACGAGCAGTACTTC. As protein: CASRPSGTSGSYEQYF.

CDR3 region: CASSVGDYTEAFF. The CDR3 nucleotides read TGTGCCAGCAGCGTAGGAGACTACACTGAAGCTTTCTTT. The chain combines TRBV9 with TRBJ1-1; D is undetermined. The V and J ends lost 0 bases and 3 bases respectively, with 6 bases between them. In germline, CDR1 is SGDLS, CDR2 YYNGEE. CDR3 length equals 13 residues. The full variable domain, rest sourced from reference TRBV9 and TRBJ1-1, is DSGVTQTPKHLITATGQRVTLRCSPRSGDLSVYWYQQSLDQGLQFLIQYYNGEERAKGNILERFSAQQFPDLHSELNLSSLELGDSALYFCASSVGDYTEAFFGQGTRLTVV.

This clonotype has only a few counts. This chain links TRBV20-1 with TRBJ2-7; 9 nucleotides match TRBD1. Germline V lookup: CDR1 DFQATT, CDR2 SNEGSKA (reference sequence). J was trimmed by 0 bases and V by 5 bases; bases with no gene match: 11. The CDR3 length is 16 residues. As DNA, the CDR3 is TGCAGTGCTCTCAATACAGGGGGCCGCTACTCCTACGAGCAGTACTTC. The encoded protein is CSALNTGGRYSYEQYF.

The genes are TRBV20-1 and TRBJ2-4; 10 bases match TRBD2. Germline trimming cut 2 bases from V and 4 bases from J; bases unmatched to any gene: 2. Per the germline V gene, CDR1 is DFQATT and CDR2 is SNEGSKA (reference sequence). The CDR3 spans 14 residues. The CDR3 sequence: CSARLAGAKNIQYF. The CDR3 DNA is TGCAGTGCTAGACTAGCGGGAGCTAAAAACATTCAGTACTTC.

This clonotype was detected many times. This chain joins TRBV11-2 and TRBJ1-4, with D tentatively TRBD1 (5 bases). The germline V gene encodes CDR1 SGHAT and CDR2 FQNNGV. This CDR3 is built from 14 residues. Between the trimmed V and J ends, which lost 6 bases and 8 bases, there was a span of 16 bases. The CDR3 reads CASRIPAAGEKLFF. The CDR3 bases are TGTGCCAGCAGGATCCCCGCGGCAGGGGAAAAACTGTTTTTT.

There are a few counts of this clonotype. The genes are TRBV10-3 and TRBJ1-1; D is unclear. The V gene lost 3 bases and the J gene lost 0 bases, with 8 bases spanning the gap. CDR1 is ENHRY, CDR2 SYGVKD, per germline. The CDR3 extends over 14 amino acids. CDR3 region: CAISEGLMNTEAFF. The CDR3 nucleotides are TGTGCCATCAGTGAAGGACTGATGAACACTGAAGCTTTCTTT.

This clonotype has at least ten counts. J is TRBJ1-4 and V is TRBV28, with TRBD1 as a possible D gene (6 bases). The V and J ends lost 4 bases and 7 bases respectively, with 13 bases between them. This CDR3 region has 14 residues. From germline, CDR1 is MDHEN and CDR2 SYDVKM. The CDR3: CASSSKGGGEKLFF. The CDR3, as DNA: TGTGCCAGCAGTTCGAAGGGGGGGGGTGAAAAACTGTTTTTT. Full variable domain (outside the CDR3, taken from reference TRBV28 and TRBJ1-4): DVKVTQSSRYLVKRTGEKVFLECVQDMDHENMFWYRQDPGLGLRLIYFSYDVKMKEKGDIPEGYSVSREKKERFSLILESASTNQTSMYLCASSSKGGGEKLFFGSGTQLSVL.

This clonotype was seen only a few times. The CDR3 DNA reads as TGTGCCAGCAGCCCCCAGGGCAGGTTTGAAGCTTTCTTT. Residues: CASSPQGRFEAFF. V gene TRBV7-2 combines with J gene TRBJ1-1; D might be TRBD1 (5 bases). The CDR3 length is 13 residues. V was clipped by 5 bases and J by 7 bases, with 14 bases between them. Germline V CDR1 and CDR2: SGHTA, FQGNSA.

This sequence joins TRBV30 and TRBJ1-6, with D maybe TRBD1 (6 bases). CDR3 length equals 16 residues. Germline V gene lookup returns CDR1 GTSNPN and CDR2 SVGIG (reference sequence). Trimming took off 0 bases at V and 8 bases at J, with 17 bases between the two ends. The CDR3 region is CAWSVQRGPNYSPLHF. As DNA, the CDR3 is TGTGCCTGGAGTGTACAACGGGGGCCTAATTATTCACCCCTCCACTTT.

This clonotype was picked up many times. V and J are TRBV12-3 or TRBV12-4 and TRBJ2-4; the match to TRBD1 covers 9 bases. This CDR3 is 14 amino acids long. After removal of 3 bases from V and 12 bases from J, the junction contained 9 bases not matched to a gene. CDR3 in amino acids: CASSFGQGLRDQYF. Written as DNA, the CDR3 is TGTGCCAGCAGTTTCGGACAGGGGCTTAGGGATCAGTACTTC.

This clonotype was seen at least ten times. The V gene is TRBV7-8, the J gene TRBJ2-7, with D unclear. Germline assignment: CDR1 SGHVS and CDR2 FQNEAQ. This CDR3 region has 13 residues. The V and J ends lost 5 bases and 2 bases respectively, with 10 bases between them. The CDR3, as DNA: TGTGCCAGCAGCCCACTCGGTGCCTACGAGCAGTACTTC. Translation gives CASSPLGAYEQYF.

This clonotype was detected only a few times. The CDR3 here is CASSFLDRLSYEQYF. The CDR3 region has the DNA TGTGCCAGCAGCTTCCTGGACCGACTGTCGTACGAGCAGTACTTC. This chain links TRBV7-2 with TRBJ2-7, with unresolved D. CDR1 and CDR2 (germline): SGHTA, FQGNSA. Trimming took 3 bases from V and 4 from J, leaving 16 bases between them. This CDR3 spans 15 amino acids.

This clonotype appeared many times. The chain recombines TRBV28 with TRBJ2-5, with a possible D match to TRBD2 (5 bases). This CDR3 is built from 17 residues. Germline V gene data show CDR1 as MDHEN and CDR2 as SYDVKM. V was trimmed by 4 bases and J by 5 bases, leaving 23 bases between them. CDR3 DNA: TGTGCCAGCAGTTCTCCCTATGGCGTTGGACGGAGGGAGACCCAGTACTTC. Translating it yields CASSSPYGVGRRETQYF.

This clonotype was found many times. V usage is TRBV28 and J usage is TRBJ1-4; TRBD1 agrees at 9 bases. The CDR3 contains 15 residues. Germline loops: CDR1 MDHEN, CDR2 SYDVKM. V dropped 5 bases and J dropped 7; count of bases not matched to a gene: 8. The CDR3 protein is CASSASTGGREKLFF. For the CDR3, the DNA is TGTGCCAGCAGTGCGTCGACAGGGGGACGTGAAAAACTGTTTTTT.

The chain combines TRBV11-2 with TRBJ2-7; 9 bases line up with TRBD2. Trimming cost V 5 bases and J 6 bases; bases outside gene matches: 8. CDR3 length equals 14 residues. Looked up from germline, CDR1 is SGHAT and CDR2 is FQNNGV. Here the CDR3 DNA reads TGTGCCAGCAGCCCAGACGGACTAGCGATCGAGCAGTACTTC. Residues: CASSPDGLAIEQYF.

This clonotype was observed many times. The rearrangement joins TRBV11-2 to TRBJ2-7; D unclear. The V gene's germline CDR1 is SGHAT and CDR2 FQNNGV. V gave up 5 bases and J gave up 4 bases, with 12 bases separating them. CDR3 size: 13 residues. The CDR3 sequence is CASSPRVSYEQYF. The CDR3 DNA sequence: TGTGCCAGCAGCCCCCGGGTCTCTTACGAGCAGTACTTC. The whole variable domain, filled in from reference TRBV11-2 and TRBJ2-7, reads EAGVAQSPRYKIIEKRQSVAFWCNPISGHATLYWYQQILGQGPKLLIQFQNNGVVDDSQLPKDRFSAERLKGVDSTLKIQPAKLEDSAVYLCASSPRVSYEQYFGPGTRLTVT.

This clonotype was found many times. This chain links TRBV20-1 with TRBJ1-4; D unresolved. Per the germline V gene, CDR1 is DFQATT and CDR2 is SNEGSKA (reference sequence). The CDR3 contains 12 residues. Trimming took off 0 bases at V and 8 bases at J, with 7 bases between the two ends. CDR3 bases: TGCAGTGCTAGAGATGGTAAAGAAAAACTGTTTTTT. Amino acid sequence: CSARDGKEKLFF.

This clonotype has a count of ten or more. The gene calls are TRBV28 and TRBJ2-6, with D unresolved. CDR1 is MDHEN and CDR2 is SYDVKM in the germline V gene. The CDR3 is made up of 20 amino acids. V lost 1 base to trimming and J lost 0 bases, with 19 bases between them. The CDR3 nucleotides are TGTGCCAGCAGTTTATTTCCTATGGCGTCAGCCTACTCTGGGGCCAACGTCCTGACTTTC. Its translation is CASSLFPMASAYSGANVLTF.

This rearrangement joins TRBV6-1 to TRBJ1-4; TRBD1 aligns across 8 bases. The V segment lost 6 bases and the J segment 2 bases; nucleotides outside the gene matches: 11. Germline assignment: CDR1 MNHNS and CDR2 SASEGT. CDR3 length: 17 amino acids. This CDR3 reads CASRRTGGLATNEKLFF. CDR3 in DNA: TGTGCCAGCAGGAGAACAGGGGGTTTAGCGACTAATGAAAAACTGTTTTTT.

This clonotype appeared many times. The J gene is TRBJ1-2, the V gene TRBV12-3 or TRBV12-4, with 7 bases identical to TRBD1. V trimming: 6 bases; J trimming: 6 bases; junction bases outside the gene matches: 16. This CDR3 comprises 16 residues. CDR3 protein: CASRPQGGGTQNGYTF. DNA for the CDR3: TGTGCCAGCAGGCCTCAAGGGGGCGGCACGCAAAATGGCTACACCTTC.

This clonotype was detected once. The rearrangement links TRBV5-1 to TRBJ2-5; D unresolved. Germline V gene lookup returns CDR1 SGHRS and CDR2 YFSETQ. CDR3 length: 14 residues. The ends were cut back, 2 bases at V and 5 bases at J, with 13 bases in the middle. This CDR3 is CASSFELSQETQYF. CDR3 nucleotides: TGCGCCAGCAGCTTCGAGTTGTCACAGGAGACCCAGTACTTC.

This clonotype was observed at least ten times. CDR3 in DNA: TGCAGTGCTCCCAGCGGGAGTAGGGGAGAGACCCAGTACTTC. This translates into CSAPSGSRGETQYF. The chain couples TRBV20-1 to TRBJ2-5, with 8 bases aligning to TRBD2. The CDR3 has 14 amino acids. V lost 5 bases, J lost 4 bases, and 9 bases stayed unmatched. Germline V gene sequence: CDR1 DFQATT, CDR2 SNEGSKA (reference sequence).